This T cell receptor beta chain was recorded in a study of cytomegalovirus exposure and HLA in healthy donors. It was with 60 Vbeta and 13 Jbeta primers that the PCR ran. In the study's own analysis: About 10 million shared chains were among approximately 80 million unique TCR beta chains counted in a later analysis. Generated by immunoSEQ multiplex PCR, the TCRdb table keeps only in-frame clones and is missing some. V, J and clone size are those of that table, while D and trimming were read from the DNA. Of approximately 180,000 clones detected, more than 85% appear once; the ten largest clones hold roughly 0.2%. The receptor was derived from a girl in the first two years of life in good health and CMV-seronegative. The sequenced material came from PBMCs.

In DNA form, the CDR3 reads TGCGCCAGCAGCTCTAGCGGGAGTACCGCAGATACGCAGTATTTT. Protein sequence: CASSSSGSTADTQYF. V usage is TRBV5-1 and J usage is TRBJ2-3; 10 bases line up with TRBD2. The CDR3 sequence is 15 residues long. Germline values: CDR1 SGHRS, CDR2 YFSETQ. V dropped 3 bases and J dropped 4; count of bases not matched to a gene: 5. The complete variable domain, with remaining parts taken from reference TRBV5-1 and TRBJ2-3, reads KAGVTQTPRYLIKTRGQQVTLSCSPISGHRSVSWYQQTPGQGLQFLFEYFSETQRNKGNFPGRFSGRQFSNSRSEMNVSTLELGDSALYLCASSSSGSTADTQYFGPGTRLTVL.